The next 26 T cell receptor beta chains were all read from a single sample in a study of shared clonotypes between healthy human individuals. Produced via immunoSEQ multiplex PCR; TCRdb's table is partial and in-frame only. The data hold approximately 1,000,000 clones, with roughly 74% observed a single time. Sequenced material: memory CD4+ T cells from PBMCs. Subset of the sample: CD45RA-negative fraction. The receptor source for this set is a man aged 18-30 years in good health. Some clones in this sample may be carry-over from other donors' samples.

This sequence joins TRBV7-3 and TRBJ2-3; D possibly corresponds to TRBD2 (7 bases). Germline CDR1 is SGHTA and CDR2 is FQGTGA. The CDR3 consists of 14 residues. V was pared by 5 bases and J by 6 bases, with 15 bases between. CDR3 nucleotides: TGTGCCAGCAGCCCCCGGGGGGCAAGGGATACGCAGTATTTT. The encoded protein is CASSPRGARDTQYF.

The chain recombines TRBV29-1 with TRBJ2-3; D may match TRBD1 or TRBD2 (5 bases each). Deletions cut 3 bases from V and 4 bases from J, with 8 bases between. Germline V CDR1 and CDR2: SQVTM, ANQGSEA. This CDR3 region has 12 residues. The CDR3 coding sequence is TGCAGCGTTGAGGGGGTAGCAGATACGCAGTATTTT. Amino acids: CSVEGVADTQYF.

This chain uses TRBV27 with TRBJ1-5; D is ambiguous. From germline, CDR1 is MNHEY and CDR2 SMNVEV (reference sequence). The CDR3 is 13 residues long. With 2 bases removed from V and 6 bases from J, the gap between germline ends came to 8 bases. This chain's CDR3 is CASSLRVTQPQHF. CDR3 DNA: TGTGCCAGCAGTTTAAGGGTAACTCAGCCCCAGCATTTT.

The genes are TRBV6-6 and TRBJ2-2; the D gene is possibly TRBD2 (5 bases). This CDR3 is 12 amino acids long. The V and J ends lost 8 bases and 2 bases respectively, with 6 bases between them. Germline V gene sequence: CDR1 MNHNY, CDR2 SVGAGI (reference sequence). The CDR3 DNA sequence: TGTGCCAGCGAGGGCAACACCGGGGAGCTGTTTTTT. It encodes CASEGNTGELFF.

The chain is built from TRBV28 and TRBJ2-2; D gene ambiguous. This CDR3 is 12 amino acids long. Germline lookup yields CDR1 MDHEN and CDR2 SYDVKM. V was trimmed by 11 bases and J by 1 base, leaving 8 bases between them. The CDR3 region has the DNA TGTGCCTCGGGCAGGAACACCGGGGAGCTGTTTTTT. This gives the protein CASGRNTGELFF.

The chain carries TRBV14 and TRBJ2-6; 9 bases are shared with TRBD1. Germline V gives CDR1 SGHDN, CDR2 FVKESK. With 4 bases clipped from V and 0 bases from J, the junction kept 4 bases outside the gene matches. The CDR3 loop spans 17 amino acids. The CDR3 DNA follows: TGTGCCAGCAGCCCTACAGGGGGCGGCTCTGGGGCCAACGTCCTGACTTTC. Protein product: CASSPTGGGSGANVLTF.

The chain joins TRBV19 to TRBJ2-3, with 7 bases aligning to TRBD1. Trimming cost V 3 bases and J 2 bases; bases outside gene matches: 5. This CDR3 has 15 residues. Germline CDR1 reads LNHDA; CDR2 reads SQIVND (reference sequence). This CDR3 reads CASSMKGALTDTQYF. The CDR3 DNA sequence: TGTGCCAGTAGTATGAAGGGGGCCCTCACAGATACGCAGTATTTT.

About this clone itself: Other DNA sequences in the same sample also yield this CDR3. J is TRBJ2-1 and V is TRBV11-2; D unresolved. This CDR3 has 11 amino acids. From germline, CDR1 is SGHAT and CDR2 FQNNGV. V lost 2 bases and J lost 7, with 3 bases in between. DNA for the CDR3: TGTGCCAGCAGCTTAATTAATGAGCAGTTCTTC. Translated: CASSLINEQFF.

J is TRBJ2-3 and V is TRBV7-9, with TRBD2 matching over 7 bases. V was clipped by 3 bases and J by 4 bases; unmatched bases: 4. The CDR3 has 14 amino acids. Germline CDR1 and CDR2: SEHNR and FQNEAQ (reference sequence). The CDR3 DNA is TGTGCCAGCAGCTTTTACGCGGGAGCAGATACGCAGTATTTT. It specifies CASSFYAGADTQYF.

V is TRBV9 and J is TRBJ1-4; D perhaps matches TRBD1 (6 bases). Per germline, CDR1 SGDLS and CDR2 YYNGEE. V dropped 4 bases and J dropped 7 bases, with 11 bases sitting between them. The CDR3 extends over 13 amino acids. Here the CDR3 reads CASSLGAGEKLFF. CDR3 coding DNA: TGTGCCAGCAGCCTGGGGGCTGGTGAAAAACTGTTTTTT.

CDR3 protein: CASSRDRVEGEQYF. The CDR3, as DNA: TGTGCCAGCTCCCGAGACAGGGTGGAAGGAGAGCAGTACTTC. The J gene is TRBJ2-7, the V gene TRBV18; 7 bases are shared with TRBD1. Germline V gives CDR1 KGHSH, CDR2 LQKENI. The V gene end was trimmed by 6 bases and the J gene end by 7 bases; junction bases not matched to a gene: 12. The CDR3 is made up of 14 amino acids.

The J gene is TRBJ1-4, the V gene TRBV5-1; D is ambiguous. CDR3 length equals 15 residues. Germline values: CDR1 SGHRS, CDR2 YFSETQ. Trimming left V 0 bases short and J 0 bases short, with 6 bases between. In nucleotides, the CDR3 is TGCGCCAGCAGCTTGGCGCGGGCAACTAATGAAAAACTGTTTTTT. This sequence encodes CASSLARATNEKLFF.

V usage is TRBV7-9 and J usage is TRBJ1-1; D gene ambiguous. With 3 bases removed from V and 0 bases from J, the gap between germline ends came to 8 bases. CDR1 and CDR2 (germline): SEHNR, FQNEAQ (reference sequence). There are 14 residues in the CDR3. This chain's CDR3 is CASSFKTVNTEAFF. The CDR3 nucleotides read TGTGCCAGCAGCTTCAAAACAGTGAACACTGAAGCTTTCTTT. The full variable domain, its missing parts supplied by reference TRBV7-9 and TRBJ1-1, is DTGVSQNPRHKITKRGQNVTFRCDPISEHNRLYWYRQTLGQGPEFLTYFQNEAQLEKSRLLSDRFSAERPKGSFSTLEIQRTEQGDSAMYLCASSFKTVNTEAFFGQGTRLTVV.

V is TRBV9 and J is TRBJ2-5; 7 bases map to TRBD2. The CDR3 spans 14 residues. V gave up 4 bases and J gave up 4 bases; unmatched junction bases: 7. Germline CDR1 SGDLS, CDR2 YYNGEE. In DNA form, the CDR3 reads TGTGCCAGCAGCTCCTGGGGGGGAATAGAGACCCAGTACTTC. Protein sequence: CASSSWGGIETQYF.

The rearrangement links TRBV4-3 to TRBJ2-3; 7 positions agree with TRBD1. The CDR3 is 14 residues long. CDR1 is LGHNA, CDR2 YSLEER, per germline. J gave up 1 base and V 4 bases, and 2 bases lay outside the gene matches. The CDR3 bases are TGCGCCAGCAGCCCTACAGGGGGCACAGATACGCAGTATTTT. It yields the protein CASSPTGGTDTQYF.

This chain links TRBV5-1 with TRBJ1-4; a possible D gene is TRBD1 (5 bases). The CDR3 covers 13 residues. V was shortened by 7 bases and J by 8 bases, with 15 bases between the two germline ends. Germline CDR1 and CDR2: SGHRS and YFSETQ. The CDR3, as DNA: TGCGCCAGCTCACCGGGACCCCAGGAAAAACTGTTTTTT. This gives the protein CASSPGPQEKLFF.

The rearrangement uses TRBV7-2 and TRBJ2-3; possible D gene TRBD2, 6 bases. The V and J ends lost 1 base and 3 bases respectively, with 11 bases between them. The CDR3 totals 15 residues. The germline V gene encodes CDR1 SGHTA and CDR2 FQGNSA. The CDR3 protein is CASSLVGGATDTQYF. The CDR3 DNA follows: TGTGCCAGCAGCTTAGTCGGGGGAGCGACAGATACGCAGTATTTT.

This clone was recorded once. The V call is TRBV5-4, the J call TRBJ2-3; 11 positions match TRBD2. V lost 1 base, J lost 2 bases, and 6 bases stayed unmatched. CDR3 length: 17 residues. Germline assignment: CDR1 SGHNT and CDR2 YYREEE (reference sequence). DNA for the CDR3: TGTGCCAGCAGCTTGCGCCTAGCGGGGGGTTACACAGATACGCAGTATTTT. This gives the protein CASSLRLAGGYTDTQYF.

The chain recombines TRBV10-3 with TRBJ2-3, with D possibly matching TRBD2 (5 bases). Trimming shortened V by 0 bases and J by 4 bases, and 11 bases separated the two germline ends. Germline V gene sequence: CDR1 ENHRY, CDR2 SYGVKD. The CDR3 has 15 amino acids. CDR3 loop: CAISESTIPADTQYF. CDR3 DNA: TGTGCCATCAGTGAGTCGACTATACCGGCAGATACGCAGTATTTT.

This clone has only one observation. CDR3 sequence: CASSWTVAYEQYF. The CDR3 bases are TGTGCCAGCAGTTGGACGGTAGCCTACGAGCAGTACTTC. The chain uses TRBV28 and TRBJ2-7; D is ambiguous. V was shortened by 4 bases and J by 2 bases, with 9 bases between the two germline ends. Germline values: CDR1 MDHEN, CDR2 SYDVKM. The CDR3 covers 13 residues.

The rearrangement uses TRBV6-6 and TRBJ2-7; 8 bases are a match to TRBD1. CDR1 is MNHNY and CDR2 is SVGAGI in the germline V gene (reference sequence). The CDR3 is 14 residues long. Trimming removed 7 bases from V and 2 bases from J; junction bases left unmatched: 7. The CDR3 region is CASTIRDRPYEQYF. The CDR3 nucleotides are TGTGCCAGCACCATCCGGGACAGGCCCTACGAGCAGTACTTC.

Comment on this clone: Different DNA sequences within this sample yield the same CDR3. The rearrangement links TRBV2 to TRBJ1-5; D remains ambiguous. The germline gives CDR1 SNHLY, CDR2 FYNNEI. V was shortened by 0 bases and J by 6 bases, with 6 bases between the two germline ends. This CDR3 has 13 amino acids. The CDR3 bases are TGTGCCAGCAGTGAAGCGCTTAGTCAGCCCCAGCATTTT. This sequence encodes CASSEALSQPQHF.

The J gene is TRBJ2-7, the V gene TRBV28; TRBD2 matches 9 bases. The V gene end was trimmed by 7 bases and the J gene end by 4 bases; junction bases not matched to a gene: 11. CDR1 is MDHEN and CDR2 is SYDVKM in the germline V gene. This CDR3 region has 15 residues. The CDR3: CASTPGAGGGYEQYF. CDR3 coding DNA: TGTGCCAGCACCCCAGGGGCGGGAGGGGGTTACGAGCAGTACTTC.

The chain employs TRBV10-3 and TRBJ2-7, with TRBD1 identical over 8 bases. With V trimmed by 0 bases and J by 5 bases, 6 bases remained unmatched. This CDR3 has 15 residues. The germline CDR1 and CDR2 sequences are ENHRY and SYGVKD. The CDR3 DNA follows: TGTGCCATCAGTGAGTCCGGGCAGGGGGCCCACGAGCAGTACTTC. This codes for CAISESGQGAHEQYF.

The rearrangement joins TRBV7-6 to TRBJ2-1; 7 bases are shared with TRBD2. Germline V gene lookup returns CDR1 SGHVS and CDR2 FNYEAQ. CDR3 length: 15 residues. The V segment lost 0 bases and the J segment 10 bases; nucleotides outside the gene matches: 9. In DNA, the CDR3 is TGTGCCAGCAGCTTAGCATGGTCTAGCGGCAAGGAGCAGTTCTTC. It codes for CASSLAWSSGKEQFF.

The gene calls are TRBV4-2 and TRBJ2-5; tentatively, D is TRBD2 (5 bases). Germline V gives CDR1 LGHNA, CDR2 YNFKEQ. The ends were cut back, 0 bases at V and 14 bases at J, with 13 bases in the middle. The length of the CDR3 is 12 residues. CDR3 residues: CASSQEIEGRYF. As DNA, the CDR3 is TGTGCCAGCAGCCAAGAAATCGAGGGCCGCTACTTC.